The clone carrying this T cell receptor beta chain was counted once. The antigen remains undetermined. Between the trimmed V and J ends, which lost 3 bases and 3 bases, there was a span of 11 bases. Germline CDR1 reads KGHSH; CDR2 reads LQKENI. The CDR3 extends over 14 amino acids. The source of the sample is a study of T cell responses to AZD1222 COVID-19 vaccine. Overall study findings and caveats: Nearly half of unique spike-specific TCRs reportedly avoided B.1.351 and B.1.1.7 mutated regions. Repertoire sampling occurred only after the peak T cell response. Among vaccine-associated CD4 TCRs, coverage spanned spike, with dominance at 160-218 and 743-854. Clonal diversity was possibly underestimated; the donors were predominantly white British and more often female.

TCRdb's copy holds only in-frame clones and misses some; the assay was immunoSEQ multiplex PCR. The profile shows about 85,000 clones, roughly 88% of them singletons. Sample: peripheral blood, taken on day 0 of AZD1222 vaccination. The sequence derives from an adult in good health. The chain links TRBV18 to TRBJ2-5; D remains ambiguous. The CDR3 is CASSPALTKETQYF. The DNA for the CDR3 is TGTGCCAGCTCACCGGCACTGACAAAAGAGACCCAGTACTTC.